The 8 T cell receptor beta chains listed next were all sequenced from one sample in a study of T-cell memory formation after mild COVID-19. TCRdb re-called the 5' RACE reads through MiXCR, storing one row per CDR3 protein. The sample carries hundreds of thousands of distinct CDR3 sequences, around 27% recorded once. The sequencing sample was made of PBMCs or a T cell subset sorted from them (not recorded which). Receptors were obtained from an adult woman who had mild COVID-19 (a few samples of this study predate the infection). Cell type and time point are not known.

This clonotype was counted a single time. The rearrangement links TRBV4-1 to TRBJ2-7; TRBD1 might be the D (5 bases). Trimming left V 5 bases short and J 3 bases short, with 14 bases between. CDR3 length: 14 residues. Germline CDR1 reads MGHRA; CDR2 reads YSYEKL. The CDR3: CASSVDREYYEQYF. CDR3 in DNA: TGCGCCAGCAGCGTCGACAGAGAATACTACGAGCAGTACTTC.

This clonotype appeared a few times. The chain joins TRBV19 to TRBJ2-5; 9 nucleotides agree with TRBD1. Germline values: CDR1 LNHDA, CDR2 SQIVND (reference sequence). The length of the CDR3 is 14 residues. Germline trimming cut 2 bases from V and 4 bases from J; bases unmatched to any gene: 2. The CDR3 DNA reads TGTGCCAGTAGTATAAACAGGGGGCGAGAGACCCAGTACTTC. It codes for CASSINRGRETQYF.

V and J are TRBV7-6 and TRBJ2-1; D gene uncertain. Germline CDR1 SGHVS, CDR2 FNYEAQ. V dropped 1 base and J dropped 6 bases, with 10 bases sitting between them. The CDR3 is 14 residues long. The CDR3 protein is CASSLVGTSNEQFF. The CDR3 DNA sequence: TGTGCCAGCAGCTTAGTGGGAACCTCCAATGAGCAGTTCTTC.

The chain couples TRBV5-1 to TRBJ2-7; 13 bases map to TRBD2. V shed 3 bases and J 7 bases; nucleotides not matched to a gene: 10. The V gene's germline CDR1 is SGHRS and CDR2 YFSETQ. The CDR3 consists of 16 residues. The CDR3 sequence: CASSSRTSGRSEEQYF. Written as DNA, the CDR3 is TGCGCCAGCAGCTCCCGGACTAGCGGGAGATCGGAGGAGCAGTACTTC.

The rearrangement uses TRBV2 and TRBJ2-2; TRBD2 matches 9 bases. CDR1 is SNHLY and CDR2 is FYNNEI in the germline V gene. The CDR3 runs to 17 residues. The ends lost 7 bases at V and 1 base at J; junction bases unmatched: 10. The CDR3 sequence is CASTSSSSGKNTGELFF. The CDR3, as DNA: TGTGCCAGCACGTCGTCTTCTAGCGGGAAGAACACCGGGGAGCTGTTTTTT.

This clonotype has ten or more counts. This sequence joins TRBV3-1 and TRBJ2-5; D is possibly TRBD2 (5 bases). This CDR3 comprises 14 residues. CDR1 LGHDT and CDR2 YNNKEL come from the germline V gene (reference sequence). Trimming cost V 4 bases and J 5 bases, with 14 bases left between them. The CDR3 DNA is TGTGCCAGCAGCCCCCCCCGGCGCGGGGAGACCCAGTACTTC. This encodes CASSPPRRGETQYF.

This clonotype was counted only a few times. This rearrangement joins TRBV19 to TRBJ2-7; perhaps TRBD2 as D (6 bases). The CDR3 totals 14 residues. The germline V and J ends were trimmed by 2 bases and 0 bases, with 8 bases remaining between them. Per the germline V gene, CDR1 is LNHDA and CDR2 is SQIVND (reference sequence). The CDR3 spells CASSILAFSYEQYF. The CDR3 DNA is TGTGCCAGTAGTATACTAGCGTTCTCCTACGAGCAGTACTTC.

As regards this clonotype: One end of the junction fails to match germline, which may point to a read error. The rearrangement uses TRBV10-3 and TRBJ1-1; TRBD1 is a possible D gene (6 bases). The germline CDR1 and CDR2 sequences are ENHRY and SYGVKD. The CDR3 runs to 14 residues. This CDR3 reads CAISEFRGNTEAFF. DNA for the CDR3: TGTGCCATCAGCGAGTTCAGGGGTAACACTGAAGCTTTCTTT.